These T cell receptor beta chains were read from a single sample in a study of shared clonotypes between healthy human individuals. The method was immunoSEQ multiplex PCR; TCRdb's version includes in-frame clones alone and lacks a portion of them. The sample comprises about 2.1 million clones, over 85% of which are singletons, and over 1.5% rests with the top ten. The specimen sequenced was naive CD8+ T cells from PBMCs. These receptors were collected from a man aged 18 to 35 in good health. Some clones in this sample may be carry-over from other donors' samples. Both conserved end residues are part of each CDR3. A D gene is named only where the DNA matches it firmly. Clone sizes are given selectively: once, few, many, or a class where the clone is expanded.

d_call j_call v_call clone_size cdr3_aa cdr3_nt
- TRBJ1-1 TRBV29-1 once CSVVVGRYTEAFF TGCAGCGTTGTGGTTGGGAGGTACACTGAAGCTTTCTTT
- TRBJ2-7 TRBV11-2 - CASSFGSDEQYF TGTGCCAGCAGCTTTGGAAGTGACGAGCAGTACTTC
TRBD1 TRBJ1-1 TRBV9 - CASSGLRTGPMNTEAFF TGTGCCAGCAGCGGGCTGAGGACAGGCCCAATGAACACTGAAGCTTTCTTT
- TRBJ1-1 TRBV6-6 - CASSYRGLNTEAFF TGTGCCAGCAGTTACCGGGGTTTGAACACTGAAGCTTTCTTT
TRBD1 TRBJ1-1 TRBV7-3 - CASSELGGTGQEAFF TGTGCCAGCAGCGAATTGGGGGGGACAGGCCAGGAAGCTTTCTTT
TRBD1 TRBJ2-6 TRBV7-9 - CASSLEPGQDFWANVLTF TGTGCCAGCAGCCTTGAGCCCGGACAGGACTTTTGGGCCAACGTCCTGACTTTC
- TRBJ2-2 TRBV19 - CASSPLGSSNTGELFF TGTGCCAGTAGTCCCCTAGGTAGCTCGAACACCGGGGAGCTGTTTTTT
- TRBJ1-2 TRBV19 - CASSIDLTGVHGYTF TGTGCCAGTAGTATAGATCTGACCGGGGTCCATGGCTACACCTTC
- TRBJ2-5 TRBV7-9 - CASSLESVIKHQETQYF TGTGCCAGCAGCTTAGAGTCCGTAATTAAACACCAAGAGACCCAGTACTTC
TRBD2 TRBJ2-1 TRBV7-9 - CASSSIAGGPGYNEQFF TGTGCCAGCAGCTCAATAGCGGGAGGGCCGGGATACAATGAGCAGTTCTTC
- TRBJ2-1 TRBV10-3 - CAISERGLNNEQFF TGTGCCATCAGTGAACGGGGACTCAACAATGAGCAGTTCTTC
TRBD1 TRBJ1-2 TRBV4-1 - CASSQVDRDDGYTF TGCGCCAGCAGCCAAGTGGACAGGGACGATGGCTACACCTTC
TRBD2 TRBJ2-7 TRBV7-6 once CASSSRTGGWDEQYF TGTGCCAGCAGCTCACGAACCGGGGGGTGGGACGAGCAGTACTTC
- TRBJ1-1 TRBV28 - CASRTIRQNTEAFF TGTGCCAGCAGGACTATAAGGCAGAACACTGAAGCTTTCTTT
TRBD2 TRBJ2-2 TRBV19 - CASRILAGGELFF TGTGCCAGTAGGATACTAGCGGGCGGGGAGCTGTTTTTT
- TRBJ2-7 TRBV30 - CAWSLKTVWKYEQYF TGTGCCTGGAGTCTAAAGACAGTCTGGAAGTACGAGCAGTACTTC
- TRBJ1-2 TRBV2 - CASSDSGVYGYTF TGTGCCAGCAGTGATAGCGGCGTCTATGGCTACACCTTC
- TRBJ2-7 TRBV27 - CASSFFYGAYEQYF TGTGCCAGCAGTTTTTTCTATGGAGCATACGAGCAGTACTTC
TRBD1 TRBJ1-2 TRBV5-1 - CASSSDRGETYYGYTF TGCGCCAGCAGCTCGGACAGGGGCGAGACCTACTATGGCTACACCTTC
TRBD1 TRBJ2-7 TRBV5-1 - CASSFWPGQGTSYEQYF TGCGCCAGCAGCTTTTGGCCGGGACAGGGGACCTCCTACGAGCAGTACTTC
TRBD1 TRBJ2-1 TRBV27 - CASSLLSRTGVENEQFF TGTGCCAGCAGTTTACTAAGTCGGACAGGGGTCGAGAATGAGCAGTTCTTC